This T cell receptor beta chain is drawn from a study of T cell responses to AZD1222 COVID-19 vaccine. Study-level points and caveats: Spike-spanning, vaccine-associated CD4 TCRs were dominant at 160-218 and 743-854. It should be noted that donors were predominantly white British and more often female, and clonal diversity was possibly underestimated. Reportedly, close to half of spike-specific TCRs are directed against unmutated variant regions. Seropositive AZD1222 recipients at baseline numbered only 6 or 7.

In regard to this clone: The antigen remains unidentified.

Sequencing used immunoSEQ multiplex PCR; TCRdb keeps in-frame clones, though not all of them. Of about 90,000 clones listed, 90% to 95% are singletons. V shed 3 bases, J shed 4 bases, and the junction held 10 bases outside the gene matches. The germline gives CDR1 LNHDA, CDR2 SQIVND (reference sequence). The CDR3 consists of 17 residues. This receptor was identified in an adult in good health. The chain recombines TRBV19 with TRBJ2-1; 9 positions agree with TRBD2. The specimen was peripheral blood, collected on day 0 of MenACWY control vaccination. The CDR3 DNA is TGTGCCAGTAGTATGTGGGTCCGAGCGGGGGGATACAATGAGCAGTTCTTC. It codes for CASSMWVRAGGYNEQFF.